The sequence of this TCR beta chain was determined in a study of neurological immune-mediated disorders. Study findings and constraints: None of the CDR3 amino acid sequences found in expanded clones was shared across subjects. This suggests that the TCR-beta repertoires were private in all groups.

This clonotype was detected ten times or more. The antigen is unknown. This CDR3 comprises 11 residues. Germline-derived CDR1 and CDR2 are SGHKS and YYEKEE (reference sequence). The germline V and J ends were trimmed by 2 bases and 7 bases, with 4 bases remaining between them. The method for making cDNA was 5'RACE, and it used 10-nucleotide random UMIs. In every sequencing run, more than 200 million TCR-beta sequences were generated from 15-18 subjects. MiXCR was run by TCRdb on the 5' RACE reads, yielding one entry per CDR3 protein. The profile shows about 29,000 distinct CDR3 sequences, around 10% of them singletons. The unsorted libraries were produced from 2 million PBMCs held at -80 C.

J is TRBJ1-3 and V is TRBV5-5; no reliable D call. Source material: PBMCs. The TCR was taken from a man in his 60s in good health. The CDR3 sequence: CASSFGNTIYF. As DNA, the CDR3 is TGTGCCAGCAGCTTTGGGAACACCATATATTTT.